The sequence of this T cell receptor beta chain was determined in a study of identifying expanded T cells in peripheral blood. Germline V gives CDR1 WSHSY, CDR2 SAAADI. Trimming stripped 4 bases from V and 0 bases from J, with 8 bases between. The CDR3 runs to 14 residues. Details on this clone: Its antigen is still unknown.

Findings of the study overall: Approximately two-week clone count variance significantly increased as total template count grew.

The table came from immunoSEQ multiplex PCR; TCRdb's copy has only in-frame clones and leaves some out. Among about 80,000 clones listed, 88% were seen once. The chain is built from TRBV10-2 and TRBJ2-3; D remains unclear. Input material: blood. This TCR was recovered from a person aged 18 to 70 in good health. Written as DNA, the CDR3 is TGCGCCAGCAGTGGCCAGGCTAGCACAGATACGCAGTATTTT. It specifies CASSGQASTDTQYF.